This T cell receptor beta chain appears in the sequencing data of a study of blood T cell repertoires in COVID-19. As handled by the study authors: Nucleated cell number was recorded as an estimate derived from reference gene primer amplification. Only in-frame clones appear in the TCRdb table, and some are missing; sequencing was by immunoSEQ multiplex PCR. From that table come the V and J calls and clone size; the DNA was used to work out D and trimming. The table records 270,000 or so clones, 65% to 85% of them present only once. The germline gives CDR1 MNHEY, CDR2 SMNVEV (reference sequence). The germline V and J ends were trimmed by 10 bases and 0 bases, with 16 bases remaining between them. CDR3 length: 15 residues. Symptom resolution, clearance, or two negative PCRs marked the recovered donors of Cohort 3.

The receptor comes from a man aged 50 to 60 who had recovered from COVID-19. V gene TRBV27 combines with J gene TRBJ2-1, with D perhaps TRBD1 (6 bases). The specimen sequenced was PBMCs or T cells enriched from blood (not recorded which). The CDR3 protein is CATYRDKLSYNEQFF. CDR3 nucleotides: TGTGCCACCTACCGGGACAAGCTCTCCTACAATGAGCAGTTCTTC.